What follows describes a single TCR beta chain. Its antigen is unidentified. In germline, CDR1 is LNHDA, CDR2 SQIVND (reference sequence). The CDR3 is made up of 17 amino acids. Trimming removed 5 bases at V and 4 bases at J, with 23 bases between. The source of the sample is a study of T cell responses to AZD1222 COVID-19 vaccine. Study findings and constraints: Nearly half of spike-specific TCRs reportedly target variant regions that are unmutated in the B.1.351 and B.1.1.7 variants.

Generated by immunoSEQ multiplex PCR, the TCRdb table keeps only in-frame clones and is missing some. Of 130,000 or so clones in the sample, 92% are singletons; the top ten hold 1.5% to 2%. The input for sequencing was peripheral blood, taken on day 0 of AZD1222 vaccination. This TCR was sampled from an adult in good health. This chain uses TRBV19 with TRBJ1-1; tentative D call: TRBD1 (5 bases). The CDR3 reads CASSPRGPDAPLTEAFF. The CDR3 DNA follows: TGTGCCAGTAGTCCCCGGGGACCCGACGCACCACTCACTGAAGCTTTCTTT.